The source of this TCR beta chain is a study of T-cell reconstitution after alpha-beta-depleted transplantation in children. Study-level findings and limits: Expanded clones from the graft, numbering several hundred, reportedly supplied alpha-beta T cells about two months after transplant. Newly generated T cells supplied most T-cell counts and diversity one year post-transplant. Diversity of TCRbeta at day 60 was high in some patients, arising from surviving recipient T cells and thymic progenitors.

In this sample, this clonotype turned up many times. The antigen is not known. Germline CDR1 is SGHRS and CDR2 is YFSETQ. V was cut by 4 bases and J by 7 bases, with 15 bases left in between. The CDR3 spans 14 residues. Using unique molecular identifiers, the investigators prepared the TCRbeta library. TCRdb re-analysed the PCR reads in MiXCR, keeping a single row per CDR3 protein. The data hold 670,000 or so distinct CDR3 sequences, with about 12% observed a single time. The sequencing here drew on PBMCs, taken before TCRalphabeta/CD19-depleted stem cell transplant. The rearrangement uses TRBV5-1 and TRBJ1-5; TRBD1 might be the D (6 bases). The sequence derives from a girl aged 2-10 years with congenital amegakaryocytic thrombocytopenia, due to receive a stem cell transplant. The CDR3 loop reads CASSPDQGTQPQHF. CDR3 coding DNA: TGCGCCAGCAGCCCCGATCAGGGGACGCAGCCCCAGCATTTT. Filled out from reference TRBV5-1 and TRBJ1-5, the complete variable domain reads KAGVTQTPRYLIKTRGQQVTLSCSPISGHRSVSWYQQTPGQGLQFLFEYFSETQRNKGNFPGRFSGRQFSNSRSEMNVSTLELGDSALYLCASSPDQGTQPQHFGDGTRLSIL.